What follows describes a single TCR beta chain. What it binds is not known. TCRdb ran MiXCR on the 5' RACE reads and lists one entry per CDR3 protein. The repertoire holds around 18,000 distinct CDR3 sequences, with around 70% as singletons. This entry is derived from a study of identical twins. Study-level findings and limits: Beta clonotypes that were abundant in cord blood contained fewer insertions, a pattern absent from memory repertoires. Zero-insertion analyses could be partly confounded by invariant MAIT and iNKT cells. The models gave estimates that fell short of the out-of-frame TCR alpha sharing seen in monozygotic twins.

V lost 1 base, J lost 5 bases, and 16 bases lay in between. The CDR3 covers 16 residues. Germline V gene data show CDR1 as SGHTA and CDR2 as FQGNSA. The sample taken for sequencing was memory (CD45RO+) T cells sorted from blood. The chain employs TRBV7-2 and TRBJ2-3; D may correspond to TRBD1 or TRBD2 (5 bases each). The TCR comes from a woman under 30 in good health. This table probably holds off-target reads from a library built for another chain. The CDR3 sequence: CASSLVRGASGDTQYF. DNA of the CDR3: TGTGCCAGCAGCTTAGTGAGAGGGGCCTCAGGAGATACGCAGTATTTT.